This T cell receptor (beta chain) comes out of a study of cytomegalovirus exposure and HLA in healthy donors. V gave up 3 bases and J gave up 2 bases, with 7 bases separating them. The length of the CDR3 is 13 residues. Germline V gene sequence: CDR1 MGHRA, CDR2 YSYEKL. PCR amplification relied on 60 Vbeta primers (plus 13 Jbeta primers). Only in-frame clones appear in the TCRdb table, and some are missing; sequencing was by immunoSEQ multiplex PCR. The sample shows about 150,000 clones, about two thirds of them seen only once. The receptor was derived from a man aged 50-60 years in good health and CMV-seropositive. The sequenced sample was PBMCs. The chain recombines TRBV4-1 with TRBJ2-5; D gene uncertain. The CDR3 region is CASSQRRQETQYF. As DNA, the CDR3 is TGCGCCAGCAGCCAGCGGCGTCAAGAGACCCAGTACTTC.